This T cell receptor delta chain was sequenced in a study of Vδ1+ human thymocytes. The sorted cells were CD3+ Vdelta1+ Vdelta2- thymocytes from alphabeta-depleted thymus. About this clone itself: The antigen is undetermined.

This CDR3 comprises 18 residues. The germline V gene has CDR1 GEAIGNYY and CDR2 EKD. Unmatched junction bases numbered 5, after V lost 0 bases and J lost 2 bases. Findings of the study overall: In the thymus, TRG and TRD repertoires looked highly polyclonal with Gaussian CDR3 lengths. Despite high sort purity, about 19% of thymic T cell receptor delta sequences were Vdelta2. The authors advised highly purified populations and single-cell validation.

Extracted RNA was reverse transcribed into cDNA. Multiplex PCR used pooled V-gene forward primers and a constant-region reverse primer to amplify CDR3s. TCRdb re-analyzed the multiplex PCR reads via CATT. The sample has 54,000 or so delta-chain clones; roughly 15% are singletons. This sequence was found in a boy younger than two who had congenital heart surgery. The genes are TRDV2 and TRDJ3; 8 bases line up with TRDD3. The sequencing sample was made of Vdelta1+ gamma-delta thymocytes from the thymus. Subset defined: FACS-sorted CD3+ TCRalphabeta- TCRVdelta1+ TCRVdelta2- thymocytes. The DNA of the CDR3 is TGTGCCTGTGACACCGCGGGGATACTAACCTGGGACACCCGACAGATGTTTTTC. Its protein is CACDTAGILTWDTRQMFF.